The source of this T cell receptor beta chain is a study of T-cell memory formation after mild COVID-19. On the study more broadly: The TCR clusters were mostly specific to one donor. Study-wide results and limits: The authors left the SARS-CoV-2 specificity of second-wave clones peaking on day 37 unconfirmed. Cross-reactive memory seemingly joined, as some responding clones were found in pre-infection memory.

This clonotype was counted at least ten times. The target antigen is unknown. With 4 bases removed from V and 1 base from J, the gap between germline ends came to 11 bases. The germline CDR1 and CDR2 sequences are SGHVS and FQNEAQ. This CDR3 comprises 15 residues. Researchers used 5'RACE with constant-segment primers to make TCR alpha and TCR beta cDNA libraries that carry sample barcodes and UMIs. TCRdb re-called the 5' RACE reads with MiXCR, one entry per CDR3 protein. The data hold tens of thousands of distinct CDR3 sequences, with approximately 14% observed a single time. The source material was PBMCs or a T cell subset sorted from them (not recorded which). The source is an adult woman who had mild COVID-19 (a few samples of this study predate the infection). Cell type and time point are not known. The V gene is TRBV7-8, the J gene TRBJ2-1; D call uncertain. The CDR3 sequence: CASSSPAESYNEQFF. Here the CDR3 DNA reads TGTGCCAGCAGCTCCCCTGCCGAGTCCTACAATGAGCAGTTCTTC.